What follows are 7 T cell receptor beta chains derived from one specimen sequenced in a study of T-cell memory formation after mild COVID-19. TCRdb recomputed calls from the 5' RACE reads with MiXCR, one row per CDR3 protein. This repertoire shows about 5,500 distinct CDR3 sequences, 20% to 25% found once; its top ten account for 55% to 65%. Sequenced sample: PBMCs or a T cell subset sorted from them (not recorded which). These receptors all stem from an adult woman who had mild COVID-19 (a few samples of this study predate the infection). Cell type and time point are not known.

This clonotype rates as medium-sized. V gene TRBV20-1 combines with J gene TRBJ2-7; TRBD2 is a possible D gene (6 bases). The CDR3 runs to 16 residues. V was clipped by 0 bases and J by 0 bases, with 15 bases between them. Germline V gives CDR1 DFQATT, CDR2 SNEGSKA (reference sequence). DNA of the CDR3: TGCAGTGCTAGAGATGGGTCGGCGGGACTCTCCTACGAGCAGTACTTC. Translated, it gives CSARDGSAGLSYEQYF.

This clonotype was seen repeatedly, ten times or more. V and J are TRBV7-3 and TRBJ2-1; 7 bases align to TRBD2. Unmatched junction bases numbered 10, after V lost 1 base and J lost 7 bases. Germline V lookup: CDR1 SGHTA, CDR2 FQGTGA. The CDR3 extends over 16 amino acids. Here the CDR3 reads CASSLMGEGLVNEQFF. The DNA of the CDR3 is TGTGCCAGCAGCTTAATGGGGGAGGGCCTCGTTAATGAGCAGTTCTTC.

This clonotype was observed a few times. The chain uses TRBV23-1 and TRBJ2-7; D gene uncertain. TRBV23-1 is treated as an ORF (open reading frame) with a function not yet certain. The CDR3 runs 16 residues. V lost 4 bases and J 2 bases, leaving 18 bases between the germline ends. The CDR3 region is CASSLNLQETAYEQYF. DNA for the CDR3: TGCGCCAGCAGTCTTAACCTCCAGGAAACGGCCTACGAGCAGTACTTC.

This clonotype has at least ten counts. CDR3 amino acids: CASSAIGLAGEANTGELFF. For the CDR3, the DNA is TGTGCCAGCAGTGCCATCGGTTTAGCGGGGGAGGCGAACACCGGGGAGCTGTTTTTT. The chain uses TRBV25-1 and TRBJ2-2, with 9 bases fitting TRBD2. The CDR3 sequence is 19 residues long. Germline trimming cut 4 bases from V and 0 bases from J; bases unmatched to any gene: 12. Looked up from germline, CDR1 is MGHDK and CDR2 is SYGVNS.

This clonotype was recorded many times. The rearrangement uses TRBV27 and TRBJ2-1; TRBD2 matches 15 bases. V trimming: 1 base; J trimming: 10 bases; junction bases outside the gene matches: 8. CDR3 length: 17 residues. In germline, CDR1 is MNHEY, CDR2 SMNVEV (reference sequence). The chain's CDR3 is CASSLYGLAGGPREQFF. The CDR3 DNA sequence: TGTGCCAGCAGTTTATACGGACTAGCGGGAGGGCCACGGGAGCAGTTCTTC.

By sample fraction, this clonotype is medium-sized (0.01 to 0.1%). V is TRBV6-2 or TRBV6-3 and J is TRBJ2-4, with 7 bases that match TRBD1. This CDR3 is 17 amino acids long. Germline V gene lookup returns CDR1 MNHEY and CDR2 SVGEGT. V was clipped by 6 bases and J by 0 bases; unmatched bases: 11. DNA for the CDR3: TGTGCCAGCAGCGCTGCCACAGGGGCGAAAGCCAAAAACATTCAGTACTTC. Amino acids: CASSAATGAKAKNIQYF.

This clonotype is medium-sized. This rearrangement joins TRBV12-3 or TRBV12-4 to TRBJ2-2; 8 bases are shared with TRBD1. The CDR3 sequence is 15 residues long. J lost 6 bases, V lost 5 bases, and 8 bases had no gene match. This CDR3 is CASSVYGQGSGELFF. CDR3 sequence (DNA): TGTGCCAGCAGTGTGTATGGACAGGGTTCCGGGGAGCTGTTTTTT.